The 31 T cell receptor beta chains listed next were all sequenced from one sample in a study of technical replicates of blood from a few donors. This table comes from immunoSEQ multiplex PCR, and its TCRdb copy is limited to in-frame clones, with some not included. The data hold 70,000 to 90,000 clones, with more than 90% observed a single time. Sequencing was carried out using T cells isolated from PBMCs. The receptors were gathered from a human donor in good health.

The chain employs TRBV5-1 and TRBJ2-3; tentatively, D is TRBD2 (6 bases). Germline V lookup: CDR1 SGHRS, CDR2 YFSETQ. This CDR3 has 16 residues. Deletions cut 0 bases from V and 2 bases from J, with 13 bases between. Written as DNA, the CDR3 is TGCGCCAGCAGCTTGGAGGGACTTCCCCTCACAGATACGCAGTATTTT. This encodes CASSLEGLPLTDTQYF.

The chain recombines TRBV5-1 with TRBJ1-1, with 7 nucleotides matching TRBD1. Germline V gene data show CDR1 as SGHRS and CDR2 as YFSETQ. The CDR3 has 16 residues. Losses at the gene ends were 1 base for V and 0 bases for J; bases not matched to a gene: 6. CDR3 loop: CASSLPETGLNTEAFF. The CDR3, as DNA: TGCGCCAGCAGCTTGCCCGAGACAGGGTTGAACACTGAAGCTTTCTTT.

The CDR3 region is CASSQVSRPNSGDEQFF. DNA for the CDR3: TGCGCCAGCAGCCAAGTATCTAGGCCAAACTCGGGTGATGAGCAGTTCTTC. The rearrangement links TRBV4-1 to TRBJ2-1; no clear D. Trimming stripped 1 base from V and 8 bases from J, with 21 bases between. The length of the CDR3 is 17 residues. Germline values: CDR1 MGHRA, CDR2 YSYEKL.

The V gene is TRBV5-1, the J gene TRBJ2-7; 9 bases are a match to TRBD2. This CDR3 region has 15 residues. Trimming at V came to 4 bases and at J to 3 bases, leaving 8 bases not matched to a gene. In germline, CDR1 is SGHRS, CDR2 YFSETQ. The CDR3 sequence is CASSPLAGALYEQYF. CDR3 bases: TGCGCCAGCAGCCCATTAGCGGGAGCTCTCTACGAGCAGTACTTC.

The chain recombines TRBV7-6 with TRBJ2-2, with TRBD2 identical over 12 bases. V shed 5 bases, J shed 4 bases, and the junction held 8 bases outside the gene matches. In germline, CDR1 is SGHVS, CDR2 FNYEAQ. This CDR3 comprises 17 residues. CDR3 amino acids: CASSPVLAGGFTGELFF. As DNA, the CDR3 is TGTGCCAGCAGCCCGGTACTAGCGGGAGGTTTCACCGGGGAGCTGTTTTTT.

The CDR3 sequence is CSVTERGTGENQPQHF. The CDR3 bases are TGCAGCGTTACCGAACGCGGGACAGGGGAGAATCAGCCCCAGCATTTT. This sequence joins TRBV29-1 and TRBJ1-5, with 10 bases identical to TRBD1. This CDR3 is 16 amino acids long. Germline assignment: CDR1 SQVTM and CDR2 ANQGSEA. Trimming at V came to 5 bases and at J to 4 bases, leaving 11 bases not matched to a gene.

The V call is TRBV28, the J call TRBJ2-7; no clear D. This CDR3 comprises 15 residues. Trimming took 7 bases from V and 0 from J, leaving 16 bases between them. Per germline, CDR1 MDHEN and CDR2 SYDVKM. CDR3 loop: CASTGGVVRSYEQYF. CDR3 bases: TGTGCCAGCACCGGTGGTGTTGTTCGCTCCTACGAGCAGTACTTC.

J is TRBJ2-7 and V is TRBV7-9, with 8 bases lining up with TRBD1. Germline V gives CDR1 SEHNR, CDR2 FQNEAQ (reference sequence). V lost 5 bases, J lost 5 bases, and 11 bases stayed unmatched. The CDR3 consists of 15 residues. DNA of the CDR3: TGTGCCAGCAGCCCACGGGGACAGGCAGTCCACGAGCAGTACTTC. This gives the protein CASSPRGQAVHEQYF.

The CDR3 loop is CASSLQGVDTEAFF. The CDR3 DNA reads as TGTGCCAGCAGCCTCCAGGGGGTAGACACTGAAGCTTTCTTT. The chain recombines TRBV5-4 with TRBJ1-1; TRBD1 agrees at 7 bases. From germline, CDR1 is SGHNT and CDR2 YYREEE (reference sequence). The CDR3 sequence is 14 residues long. J gave up 3 bases and V 4 bases, and 6 bases lay outside the gene matches. Combining the CDR3 with reference TRBV5-4 and TRBJ1-1 gives the whole variable domain ETGVTQSPTHLIKTRGQQVTLRCSSQSGHNTVSWYQQALGQGPQFIFQYYREEENGRGNFPPRFSGLQFPNYSSELNVNALELDDSALYLCASSLQGVDTEAFFGQGTRLTVV.

The V and J genes are TRBV9 and TRBJ2-1, with D tentatively TRBD2 (5 bases). Deletions cut 3 bases from V and 1 base from J, with 11 bases between. The germline V gene encodes CDR1 SGDLS and CDR2 YYNGEE. The CDR3 spans 15 residues. The CDR3 here is CASSGPTGSYNEQFF. Here the CDR3 DNA reads TGTGCCAGCAGCGGACCGACGGGGTCCTACAATGAGCAGTTCTTC.

This chain uses TRBV6-5 with TRBJ1-2, with 9 bases identical to TRBD1. This CDR3 has 12 residues. V shed 6 bases, J shed 9 bases, and the junction held 5 bases outside the gene matches. The germline V gene has CDR1 MNHEY and CDR2 SVGAGI. CDR3 sequence (DNA): TGTGCCAGCAGCAACAGGGGGCATCGCTACACCTTC. This encodes CASSNRGHRYTF.

This clone has just one count. The CDR3 reads CATKWAGVPNEQFF. The CDR3, as DNA: TGTGCCACCAAATGGGCGGGAGTCCCCAATGAGCAGTTCTTC. The chain links TRBV15 to TRBJ2-1, with 7 bases fitting TRBD2. Germline CDR1 is LNHNV and CDR2 is YYDKDF (reference sequence). The CDR3 is made up of 14 amino acids. With 7 bases clipped from V and 6 bases from J, the junction kept 9 bases outside the gene matches.

This chain connects TRBV7-9 to TRBJ2-7; 9 nucleotides align to TRBD1. The CDR3 is 15 amino acids. Germline CDR1 and CDR2: SEHNR and FQNEAQ (reference sequence). After removal of 3 bases from V and 3 bases from J, the junction contained 6 bases not matched to a gene. CDR3 sequence (DNA): TGTGCCAGCAGCTTCCTGACAGGGGGTAGCTACGAGCAGTACTTC. Its translation is CASSFLTGGSYEQYF.

The genes are TRBV28 and TRBJ1-1, with a weak D call TRBD1 (6 bases). The V end lost 8 bases, the J end lost 4 bases, and 17 bases lay between the germline ends. Germline V gene sequence: CDR1 MDHEN, CDR2 SYDVKM. The CDR3 sequence is 14 residues long. This CDR3 is CASPPGGALTEAFF. The CDR3 bases are TGTGCCAGCCCCCCGGGGGGGGCGCTCACTGAAGCTTTCTTT.

The rearrangement uses TRBV30 and TRBJ1-2; TRBD1 matches 8 bases. The CDR3 has 11 residues. Trimming at V came to 6 bases and at J to 6 bases, leaving 3 bases not matched to a gene. Germline V gene lookup returns CDR1 GTSNPN and CDR2 SVGIG (reference sequence). The CDR3 sequence: CACPTGDGYTF. In DNA form, the CDR3 reads TGTGCCTGCCCGACAGGGGATGGCTACACCTTC.

This chain's CDR3 is CASSLGDRENTEAFF. The CDR3 coding sequence is TGTGCCAGCAGCTTAGGGGACAGGGAGAACACTGAAGCTTTCTTT. This sequence joins TRBV7-9 and TRBJ1-1; 9 bases align to TRBD1. Germline V CDR1 and CDR2: SEHNR, FQNEAQ (reference sequence). Trimming removed 1 base from V and 1 base from J; junction bases left unmatched: 1. This CDR3 is 15 amino acids long.

The chain carries TRBV9 and TRBJ1-2; D might be TRBD1 (5 bases). CDR1 and CDR2 from the germline V gene are SGDLS and YYNGEE. The CDR3 length is 16 residues. V dropped 4 bases and J dropped 1 base, with 17 bases sitting between them. The CDR3 nucleotides read TGTGCCAGCAGCACGCGGAGATCAGGGTTTAACTATGGCTACACCTTC. Translating it yields CASSTRRSGFNYGYTF.

As for this clone: A read error may produce the germline difference seen at one junction end. V is TRBV29-1 and J is TRBJ1-1; tentative D call: TRBD1 (6 bases). Germline V gene lookup returns CDR1 SQVTM and CDR2 ANQGSEA. This CDR3 region has 13 residues. In nucleotides, the CDR3 is TGCACCGTTGTTACAGGGAGTAACACTGAAGCTTTCTTT. Translated, it gives CTVVTGSNTEAFF.

The chain links TRBV29-1 to TRBJ2-1; 9 bases align to TRBD2. After removal of 0 bases from V and 5 bases from J, the junction contained 8 bases not matched to a gene. Germline V gene data show CDR1 as SQVTM and CDR2 as ANQGSEA. The CDR3 extends over 16 amino acids. The CDR3 region is CSVEDQWAGGNNEQFF. The CDR3 region has the DNA TGCAGCGTTGAAGATCAATGGGCGGGAGGGAACAATGAGCAGTTCTTC.

This chain connects TRBV5-1 to TRBJ1-2, with unresolved D. CDR1 SGHRS and CDR2 YFSETQ come from the germline V gene. V lost 7 bases, J lost 5 bases, and 18 bases lay in between. The CDR3 has 14 amino acids. The CDR3 here is CASHREGLGYGYTF. The CDR3 DNA reads TGCGCCAGCCACCGAGAGGGTTTGGGATATGGCTACACCTTC.

J is TRBJ2-2 and V is TRBV27, with no clear D. The CDR3 length is 12 residues. Per the germline V gene, CDR1 is MNHEY and CDR2 is SMNVEV (reference sequence). V was shortened by 5 bases and J by 5 bases, with 6 bases between the two germline ends. The CDR3 spells CASSLLTGELFF. In DNA, the CDR3 is TGTGCCAGCAGTCTCTTAACCGGGGAGCTGTTTTTT.

About this clone: A junction boundary mismatches the germline segment, possibly from a read error. The chain employs TRBV5-6 and TRBJ1-5, with D possibly being TRBD1 (5 bases). Germline lookup yields CDR1 SGHDT and CDR2 YYEEEE. The CDR3 has 16 residues. The CDR3 sequence: CASSRRGLLTNRPQHF. In DNA form, the CDR3 reads TGTGCCAGCAGTCGGCGGGGACTCCTTACGAATCGGCCCCAGCATTTT.

The chain is built from TRBV6-1 and TRBJ1-1, with 8 bases fitting TRBD1. CDR1 is MNHNS, CDR2 SASEGT, per germline. This CDR3 comprises 17 residues. Trimming took 4 bases from V and 1 from J; bases not matched to a gene: 11. CDR3: CASSARDRIIPNTEAFF. The DNA of the CDR3 is TGTGCCAGCAGTGCTCGGGACAGGATAATCCCGAACACTGAAGCTTTCTTT.

The gene calls are TRBV5-5 and TRBJ1-1, with D hard to call. CDR1 and CDR2 from the germline V gene are SGHKS and YYEKEE (reference sequence). The CDR3 loop spans 12 amino acids. With 2 bases removed from V and 10 bases from J, the gap between germline ends came to 12 bases. The CDR3 loop reads CASSFGKSGAFF. Written as DNA, the CDR3 is TGTGCCAGCAGCTTCGGAAAAAGCGGAGCTTTCTTT.

The J gene is TRBJ1-1, the V gene TRBV6-1; D remains unclear. The CDR3 contains 16 residues. Germline CDR1 reads MNHNS; CDR2 reads SASEGT. The V end lost 6 bases, the J end lost 1 base, and 18 bases lay between the germline ends. Here the CDR3 DNA reads TGTGCCAGCAGGGAAAATACAGAAGGTTGGAACACTGAAGCTTTCTTT. It yields the protein CASRENTEGWNTEAFF.

V gene TRBV28 combines with J gene TRBJ2-7; D is ambiguous. This CDR3 region has 15 residues. CDR1 is MDHEN and CDR2 is SYDVKM in the germline V gene. V was trimmed by 5 bases and J by 1 base, leaving 15 bases between them. The CDR3 DNA reads as TGTGCCAGCAGTCCTCGGGTTCGCCGATCCTACGAGCAGTACTTC. The encoded protein is CASSPRVRRSYEQYF.

The chain uses TRBV7-9 and TRBJ1-4; 9 nucleotides agree with TRBD1. Germline loops: CDR1 SEHNR, CDR2 FQNEAQ (reference sequence). The CDR3 spans 16 residues. With V trimmed by 1 base and J by 7 bases, 7 bases remained unmatched. The CDR3 DNA is TGTGCCAGCAGCTTAGAAGCACAGGGGGCAGGTGAAAAACTGTTTTTT. Translation gives CASSLEAQGAGEKLFF.

This clone was observed once. The genes are TRBV4-1 and TRBJ2-7; 9 bases match TRBD1. Germline V gene sequence: CDR1 MGHRA, CDR2 YSYEKL. V gave up 0 bases and J gave up 8 bases; unmatched junction bases: 14. This CDR3 region has 17 residues. The CDR3 sequence: CASSQDSRGQGFYQQYF. CDR3 DNA: TGCGCCAGCAGCCAAGATTCCCGAGGACAGGGGTTTTATCAGCAGTACTTC.

The V gene is TRBV11-3, the J gene TRBJ2-3, with D possibly matching TRBD2 (5 bases). The V end lost 5 bases, the J end lost 2 bases, and 11 bases lay between the germline ends. In germline, CDR1 is SGHNT, CDR2 YENEEA. The CDR3 covers 14 residues. Here the CDR3 reads CASSQGRVTDTQYF. DNA of the CDR3: TGTGCCAGCAGCCAAGGGAGAGTCACAGATACGCAGTATTTT. The full variable domain, completed using reference TRBV11-3 and TRBJ2-3, is EAGVVQSPRYKIIEKKQPVAFWCNPISGHNTLYWYLQNLGQGPELLIRYENEEAVDDSQLPKDRFSAERLKGVDSTLKIQPAELGDSAVYLCASSQGRVTDTQYFGPGTRLTVL.

There are many counts of this clone. V and J are TRBV11-2 and TRBJ2-7; D unclear. CDR1 and CDR2 (germline): SGHAT, FQNNGV. V lost 1 base and J 4 bases, leaving 8 bases between the germline ends. The CDR3 sequence is 13 residues long. Written as DNA, the CDR3 is TGTGCCAGCAGCTTAGCGTTAGAATACGAGCAGTACTTC. Protein sequence: CASSLALEYEQYF.

This clone was seen only once. The CDR3 reads CASSSGRITYEQYF. The CDR3 DNA sequence: TGTGCCAGCAGCAGCGGAAGGATAACCTACGAGCAGTACTTC. The rearrangement joins TRBV28 to TRBJ2-7, with D possibly TRBD2 on 5 matching bases. CDR1 MDHEN and CDR2 SYDVKM come from the germline V gene. Trimming shortened V by 6 bases and J by 2 bases, and 14 bases separated the two germline ends. The CDR3 has 14 amino acids.